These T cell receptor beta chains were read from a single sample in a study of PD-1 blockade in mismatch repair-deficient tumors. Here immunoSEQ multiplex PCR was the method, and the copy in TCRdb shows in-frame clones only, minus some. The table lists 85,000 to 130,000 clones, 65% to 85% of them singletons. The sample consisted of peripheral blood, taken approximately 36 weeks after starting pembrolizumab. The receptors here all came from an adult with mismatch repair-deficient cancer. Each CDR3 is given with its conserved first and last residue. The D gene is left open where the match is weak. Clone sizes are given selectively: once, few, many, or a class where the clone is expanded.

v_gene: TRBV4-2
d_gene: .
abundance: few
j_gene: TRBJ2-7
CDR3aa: CASSQDVGAYEQYF
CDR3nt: TGTGCCAGCAGCCAAGATGTAGGAGCCTACGAGCAGTACTTC

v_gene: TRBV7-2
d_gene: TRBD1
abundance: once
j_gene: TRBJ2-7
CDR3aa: CASSLEGQGLYEQYF
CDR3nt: TGTGCCAGCAGCTTAGAGGGACAGGGTCTCTACGAGCAGTACTTC

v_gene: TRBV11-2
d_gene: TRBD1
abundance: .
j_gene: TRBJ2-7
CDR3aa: CASSRDRAAYEQYF
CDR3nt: TGTGCCAGCAGCCGGGACAGGGCGGCCTACGAGCAGTACTTC

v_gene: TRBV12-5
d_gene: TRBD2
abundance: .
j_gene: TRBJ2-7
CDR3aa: CASGFAGGSYEQYF
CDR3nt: TGTGCTAGTGGTTTCGCGGGAGGCTCCTACGAGCAGTACTTC

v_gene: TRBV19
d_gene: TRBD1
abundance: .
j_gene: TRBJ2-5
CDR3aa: CASSIPGGQETQYF
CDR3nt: TGTGCCAGTAGTATTCCAGGGGGCCAAGAGACCCAGTACTTC

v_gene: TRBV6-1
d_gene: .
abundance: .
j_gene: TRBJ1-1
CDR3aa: CASSGRLDTEAFF
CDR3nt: TGTGCCAGCAGTGGACGGCTTGACACTGAAGCTTTCTTT

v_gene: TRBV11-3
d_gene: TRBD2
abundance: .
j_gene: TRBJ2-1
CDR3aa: CASSPEAGTSNEQFF
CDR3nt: TGTGCCAGCAGCCCAGAGGCTGGGACTAGCAATGAGCAGTTCTTC

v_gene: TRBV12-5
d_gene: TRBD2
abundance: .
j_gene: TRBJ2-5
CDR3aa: CASGLWGGETQYF
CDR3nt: TGTGCTAGTGGTTTGTGGGGGGGAGAGACCCAGTACTTC

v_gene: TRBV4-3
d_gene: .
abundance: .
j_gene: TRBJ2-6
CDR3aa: CASSQEPGLTGANVLTF
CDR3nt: TGCGCCAGCAGCCAAGAACCCGGCCTGACTGGGGCCAACGTCCTGACTTTC

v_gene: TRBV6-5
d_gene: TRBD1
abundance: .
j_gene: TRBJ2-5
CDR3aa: CASTPPGQGSTQYF
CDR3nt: TGTGCCAGCACCCCACCGGGACAGGGTTCGACCCAGTACTTC

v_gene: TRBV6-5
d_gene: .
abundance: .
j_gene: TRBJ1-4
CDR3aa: CASSPTVITEKLFF
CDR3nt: TGTGCCAGCAGCCCTACAGTGATTACCGAAAAACTGTTTTTT

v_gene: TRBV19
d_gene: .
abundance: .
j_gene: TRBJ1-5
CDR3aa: CASSIGSLAYQPQHF
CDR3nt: TGTGCCAGTAGTATAGGGAGCCTGGCCTATCAGCCCCAGCATTTT

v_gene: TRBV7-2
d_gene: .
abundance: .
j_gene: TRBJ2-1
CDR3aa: CASSPRYNEQFF
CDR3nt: TGTGCCAGCAGCCCCAGATATAATGAGCAGTTCTTC

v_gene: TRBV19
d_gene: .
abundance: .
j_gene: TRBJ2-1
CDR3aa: CATTGRVLNNEQFF
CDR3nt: TGTGCCACTACAGGACGCGTTTTAAACAATGAGCAGTTCTTC

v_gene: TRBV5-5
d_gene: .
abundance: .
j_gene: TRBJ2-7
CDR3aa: CASRTGVGHYEQYF
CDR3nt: TGTGCCAGCAGGACTGGTGTAGGGCACTACGAGCAGTACTTC

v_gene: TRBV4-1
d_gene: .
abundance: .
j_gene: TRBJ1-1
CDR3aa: CASSQGLLRDTEAFF
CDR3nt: TGCGCCAGCAGCCAGGGACTCCTCAGGGACACTGAAGCTTTCTTT

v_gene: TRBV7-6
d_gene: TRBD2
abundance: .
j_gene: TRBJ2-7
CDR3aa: CASSLAEAGGLNEQYF
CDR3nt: TGTGCCAGCAGCTTAGCAGAAGCGGGAGGTTTAAACGAGCAGTACTTC

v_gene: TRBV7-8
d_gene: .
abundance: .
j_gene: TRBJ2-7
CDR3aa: CASSHSYEQYF
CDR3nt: TGTGCCAGCAGCCACTCCTACGAGCAGTACTTC

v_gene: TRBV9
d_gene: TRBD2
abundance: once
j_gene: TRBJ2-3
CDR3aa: CASSVSGGADTQYF
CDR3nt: TGTGCCAGCAGCGTCAGTGGGGGGGCAGATACGCAGTATTTT

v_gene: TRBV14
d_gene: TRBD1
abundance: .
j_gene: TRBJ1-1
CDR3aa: CASSLVRDRGTEAFF
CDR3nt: TGTGCCAGCAGCCTTGTACGGGACAGGGGCACTGAAGCTTTCTTT

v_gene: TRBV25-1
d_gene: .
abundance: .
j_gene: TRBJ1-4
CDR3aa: CASSEISDRSGEKLFF
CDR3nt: TGTGCCAGCAGTGAAATCTCAGACAGGAGCGGAGAAAAACTGTTTTTT

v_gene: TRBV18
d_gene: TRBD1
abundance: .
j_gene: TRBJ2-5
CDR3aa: CASSLRRDSQETQYF
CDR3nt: TGTGCCAGCTCACTCAGACGGGACAGCCAAGAGACCCAGTACTTC

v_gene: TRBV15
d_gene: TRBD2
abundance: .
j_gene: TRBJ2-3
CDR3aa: CATSRDRGADTQYF
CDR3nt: TGTGCCACCAGCAGAGATCGGGGGGCAGATACGCAGTATTTT

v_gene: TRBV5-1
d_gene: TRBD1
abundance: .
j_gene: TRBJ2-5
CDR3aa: CASSSDRAQETQYF
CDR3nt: TGCGCCAGCAGCTCGGACAGGGCCCAAGAGACCCAGTACTTC

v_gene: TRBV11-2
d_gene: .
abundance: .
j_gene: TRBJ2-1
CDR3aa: CASSLGPLLGILGNEQFF
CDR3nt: TGTGCCAGCAGCTTAGGCCCCCTGTTGGGGATCCTAGGGAATGAGCAGTTCTTC

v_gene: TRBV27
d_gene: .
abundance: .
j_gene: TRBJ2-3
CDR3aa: CASSLWGRTTDTQYF
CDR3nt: TGTGCCAGCAGTTTATGGGGCAGGACCACAGATACGCAGTATTTT

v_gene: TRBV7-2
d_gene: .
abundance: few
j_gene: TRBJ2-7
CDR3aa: CASSWGGKNYEQYF
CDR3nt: TGTGCCAGCAGCTGGGGCGGGAAAAACTACGAGCAGTACTTC

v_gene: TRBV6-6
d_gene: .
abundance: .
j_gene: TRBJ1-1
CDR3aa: CASSSSENTEAFF
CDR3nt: TGTGCCAGCAGTTCTTCCGAAAACACTGAAGCTTTCTTT

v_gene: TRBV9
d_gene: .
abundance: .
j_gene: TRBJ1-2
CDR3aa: CASSVDGNLGYGYTF
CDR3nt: TGTGCCAGCAGCGTAGATGGAAACCTAGGCTATGGCTACACCTTC

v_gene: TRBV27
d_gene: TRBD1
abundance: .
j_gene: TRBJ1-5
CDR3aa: CASSSTGGVNQPQHF
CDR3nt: TGTGCCAGCAGTTCGACAGGGGGAGTAAATCAGCCCCAGCATTTT

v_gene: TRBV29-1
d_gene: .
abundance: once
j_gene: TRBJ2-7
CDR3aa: CSARDGTYEQYF
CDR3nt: TGCAGCGCCCGGGACGGAACCTACGAGCAGTACTTC

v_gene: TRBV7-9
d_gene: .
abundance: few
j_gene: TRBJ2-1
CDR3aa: CASSLIRDPYNEQFF
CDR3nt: TGTGCCAGCAGCTTAATCAGGGATCCCTACAATGAGCAGTTCTTC

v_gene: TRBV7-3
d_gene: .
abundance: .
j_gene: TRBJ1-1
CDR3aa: CASSLGGGEAFF
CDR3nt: TGTGCCAGCAGCCTGGGCGGGGGTGAAGCTTTCTTT

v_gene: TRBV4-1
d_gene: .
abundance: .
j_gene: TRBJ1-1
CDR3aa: CASSQGGNTEAFF
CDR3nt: TGCGCCAGCAGCCAGGGGGGGAACACTGAAGCTTTCTTT

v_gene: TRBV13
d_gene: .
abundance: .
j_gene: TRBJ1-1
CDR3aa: CASSLSQAGNTEAFF
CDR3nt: TGTGCCAGCAGCTTAAGCCAAGCAGGGAACACTGAAGCTTTCTTT

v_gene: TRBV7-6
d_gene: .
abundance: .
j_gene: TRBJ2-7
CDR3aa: CASSLRDVTYEQYF
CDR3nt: TGTGCCAGCAGCCTCCGGGACGTTACCTACGAGCAGTACTTC

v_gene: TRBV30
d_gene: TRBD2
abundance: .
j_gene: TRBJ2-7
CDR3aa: CALAGGHEQYF
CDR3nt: TGTGCCCTCGCGGGGGGACACGAGCAGTACTTC

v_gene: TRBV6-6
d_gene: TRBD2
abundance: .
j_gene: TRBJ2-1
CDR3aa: CASSYGSGRYNEQFF
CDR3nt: TGTGCCAGCAGTTATGGCAGCGGGAGATACAATGAGCAGTTCTTC

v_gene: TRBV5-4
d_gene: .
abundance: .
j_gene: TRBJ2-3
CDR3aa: CASSLMGGGTDTQYF
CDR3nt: TGTGCCAGCAGCTTGATGGGCGGAGGCACAGATACGCAGTATTTT

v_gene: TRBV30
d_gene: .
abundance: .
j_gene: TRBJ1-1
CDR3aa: CAWSLGQYTEAFF
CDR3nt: TGTGCCTGGAGCTTAGGACAGTACACTGAAGCTTTCTTT

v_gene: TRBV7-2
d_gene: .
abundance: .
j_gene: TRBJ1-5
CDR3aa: CASSLARLNQPQHF
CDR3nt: TGTGCCAGCAGCTTAGCACGGCTCAATCAGCCCCAGCATTTT

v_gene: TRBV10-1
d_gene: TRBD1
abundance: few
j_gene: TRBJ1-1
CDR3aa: CASRQGENTEAFF
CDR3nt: TGCGCCAGCAGACAGGGGGAGAACACTGAAGCTTTCTTT

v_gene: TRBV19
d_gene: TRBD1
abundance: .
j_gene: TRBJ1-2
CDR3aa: CASSIGQGEANYGYTF
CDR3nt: TGTGCCAGTAGTATAGGACAGGGCGAAGCTAACTATGGCTACACCTTC

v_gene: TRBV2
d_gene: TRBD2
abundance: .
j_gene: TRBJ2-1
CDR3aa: CASRTSGSSYNEQFF
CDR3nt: TGTGCCAGCAGGACTAGCGGGAGCTCCTACAATGAGCAGTTCTTC

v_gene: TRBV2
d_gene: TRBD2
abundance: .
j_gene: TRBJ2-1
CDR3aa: CAFRRTSGRSIYYNEQFF
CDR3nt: TGTGCCTTCCGTCGGACTAGCGGGAGGTCCATATACTACAATGAGCAGTTCTTC

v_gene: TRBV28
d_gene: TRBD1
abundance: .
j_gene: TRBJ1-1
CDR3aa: CASSLGATGEIEAFF
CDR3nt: TGTGCCAGCAGTTTAGGCGCGACAGGGGAAATTGAAGCTTTCTTT

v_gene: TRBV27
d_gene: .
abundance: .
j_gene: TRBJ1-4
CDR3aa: CASSGQNFNEKLFF
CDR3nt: TGTGCCAGCAGTGGACAGAACTTTAATGAAAAACTGTTTTTT

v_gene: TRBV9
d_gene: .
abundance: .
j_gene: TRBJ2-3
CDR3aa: CASSGATSRGTQYF
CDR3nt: TGTGCCAGCAGCGGGGCAACTTCTCGGGGTACGCAGTATTTT

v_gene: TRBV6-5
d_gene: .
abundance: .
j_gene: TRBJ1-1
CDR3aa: CASSLQGEGTEAFF
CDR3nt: TGTGCCAGCAGTTTACAGGGTGAGGGGACTGAAGCTTTCTTT

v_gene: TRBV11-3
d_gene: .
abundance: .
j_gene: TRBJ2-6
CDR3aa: CASSLKAGSAGANVLTF
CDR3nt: TGTGCCAGCAGCTTGAAGGCAGGATCGGCTGGGGCCAACGTCCTGACTTTC

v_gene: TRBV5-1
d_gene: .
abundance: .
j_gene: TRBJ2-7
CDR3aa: CASSLLATYEQYF
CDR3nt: TGTGCCAGCAGCTTGTTAGCTACCTACGAGCAGTACTTC

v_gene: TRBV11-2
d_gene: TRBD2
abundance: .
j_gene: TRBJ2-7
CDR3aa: CASSLGAGEPYEQYF
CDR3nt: TGTGCCAGCAGCTTAGGAGCGGGAGAACCCTACGAGCAGTACTTC

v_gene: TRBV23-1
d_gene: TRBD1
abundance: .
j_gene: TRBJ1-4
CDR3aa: CASSQKNRQGHEKLFF
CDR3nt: TGCGCCAGCAGTCAAAAGAACCGACAGGGGCATGAAAAACTGTTTTTT

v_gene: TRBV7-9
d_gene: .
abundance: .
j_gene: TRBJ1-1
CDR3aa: CANPILENTEAFF
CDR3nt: TGTGCCAACCCCATTTTGGAGAACACTGAAGCTTTCTTT

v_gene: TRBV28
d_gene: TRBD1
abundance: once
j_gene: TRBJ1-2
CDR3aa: CASGDRVFGYTF
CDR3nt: TGTGCCAGCGGGGACAGGGTATTTGGCTACACCTTC

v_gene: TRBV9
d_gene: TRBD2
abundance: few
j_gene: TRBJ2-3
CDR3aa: CASSAHSGTSTDTQYF
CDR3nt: TGTGCCAGCAGCGCCCACAGCGGGACCTCCACAGATACGCAGTATTTT

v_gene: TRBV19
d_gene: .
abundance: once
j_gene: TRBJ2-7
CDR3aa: CASSTPGTPFGEQYF
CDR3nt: TGTGCCAGTAGTACGCCCGGGACACCCTTCGGGGAGCAGTACTTC

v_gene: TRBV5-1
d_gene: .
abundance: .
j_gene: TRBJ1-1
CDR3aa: CASSFSPTDIRNTEAFF
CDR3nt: TGCGCCAGCAGCTTCTCCCCAACCGACATTCGGAACACTGAAGCTTTCTTT